This TCR beta chain comes out of a study of T cells in Graves' hyperthyroidism and ophthalmopathy. Whole-study results and caveats: Through a model of 13 V-J features, ophthalmopathy was separated from stable hyperthyroidism.

Amplification targeted TCR beta CDR3 regions from RNA transcripts. First-round RT-PCR of the TCR CDR3 relied on the HTBI primer set. TCRdb independently ran MiXCR on the multiplex PCR reads; one entry per CDR3 protein. The sample holds more than 550,000 distinct CDR3 sequences; 45% are singletons and the top ten take about 7%. Lactation, pregnancy, other autoimmune disease or uncontrolled infection led to exclusion of patients. Clinicians diagnosed patients from clinical symptoms, serum thyroxine and TRAb, thyroid ultrasound and orbital computed tomography. Remarks on this clonotype: Its target is unknown.

The CDR3 runs to 14 residues. V lost 5 bases and J lost 0; bases outside the gene matches: 3. The germline CDR1 and CDR2 sequences are DFQATT and SNEGSKA (reference sequence). The clonotype comes from an adult man with Graves' disease, either hyperthyroidism or ophthalmopathy (not recorded which). Sample: peripheral blood or thyroid tissue (not recorded which). The chain links TRBV20-1 to TRBJ2-5, with 10 bases that match TRBD2. CDR3 DNA: TGCAGTGCTCTAGCGGGAGTCGACCAAGAGACCCAGTACTTC. It translates to CSALAGVDQETQYF.